This TCR beta chain was identified in a study of post-analysis software for immune sequencing data. At the level of the study: Both relapsing-remitting and secondary progressive multiple sclerosis featured among the disease courses, as did progressive-relapsing multiple sclerosis. Study conclusions and caveats: Strong co-clustering by F measure linked samples that shared a preparation batch. About five TRBV segments were more frequent in patients than controls; TRBV5-6, TRBV5-1 and TRBV20-1 belonged to this group. Among multiple sclerosis patients, normalized Chao1 diversity was significantly below that of controls.

Every TCR beta cDNA library bore unique molecular identifiers. Yield was roughly 0.5 million cDNA molecules from around 1 to 9.1 million T cells. From the PCR reads, TCRdb called clonotypes with MiXCR, one entry per CDR3 protein. The sample records more than 450,000 distinct CDR3 sequences, 44% being singletons. Germline V CDR1 and CDR2: SGDLS, YYNGEE. This CDR3 is built from 16 residues. J gave up 6 bases and V 3 bases, and 13 bases lay outside the gene matches. A word on this clonotype: The antigen is undetermined.

The sequenced sample consisted of blood. This chain connects TRBV9 to TRBJ2-3; 7 positions agree with TRBD2. This TCR was sampled from a girl aged 5-17 years with multiple sclerosis. The CDR3 DNA follows: TGTGCCAGCAGCGACCGGACTAGAGTCGCCTTGGATACGCAGTATTTT. This gives the protein CASSDRTRVALDTQYF.